The 3 T cell receptor beta chains below were found in one sample sequenced in a study of blood T cell repertoires in COVID-19. The method was immunoSEQ multiplex PCR; TCRdb's version includes in-frame clones alone and lacks a portion of them. The sample consists of approximately 340,000 clones, roughly nine tenths of them appearing once. Sequencing was carried out using PBMCs or T cells enriched from blood (not recorded which). The receptors derive from a woman in her thirties or forties who had been exposed to COVID-19.

V and J are TRBV30 and TRBJ1-3; TRBD1 might be the D (6 bases). The CDR3 runs to 14 residues. V shed 2 bases and J shed 1 base, with 9 bases lying between them. Germline CDR1 is GTSNPN and CDR2 is SVGIG (reference sequence). CDR3 protein: CAWSYRVSGNTIYF. The CDR3 DNA is TGTGCCTGGAGTTACAGGGTGTCTGGAAACACCATATATTTT.

This clone was picked up a small number of times. The same CDR3 also results from other DNA sequences found in this sample. The chain employs TRBV2 and TRBJ2-7, with 8 bases matching TRBD1. The CDR3 runs 12 residues. Germline V gives CDR1 SNHLY, CDR2 FYNNEI. J gave up 3 bases and V 6 bases, and 1 base lay outside the gene matches. This CDR3 reads CASSGQGYEQYF. In DNA, the CDR3 is TGTGCCAGCAGCGGACAGGGCTACGAGCAGTACTTC. The entire variable domain, with the rest obtained from reference TRBV2 and TRBJ2-7, is as follows: EPEVTQTPSHQVTQMGQEVILRCVPISNHLYFYWYRQILGQKVEFLVSFYNNEISEKSEIFDDQFSVERPDGSNFTLKIRSTKLEDSAMYFCASSGQGYEQYFGPGTRLTVT.

The V call is TRBV7-6, the J call TRBJ1-1; TRBD1 aligns across 7 bases. The CDR3 contains 17 residues. With V trimmed by 1 base and J by 1 base, 9 bases remained unmatched. Germline V gene data show CDR1 as SGHVS and CDR2 as FNYEAQ. CDR3 protein: CASSLGGSRTGNTEAFF. The CDR3, as DNA: TGTGCCAGCAGCTTAGGGGGCTCCCGGACAGGGAACACTGAAGCTTTCTTT.